The 26 T cell receptor beta chains below all came from one sample that was sequenced in a study of CD8 T cells in ankylosing spondylitis. MiXCR, applied by TCRdb to the 5' RACE reads, yields one record per CDR3 protein. The table includes approximately 250,000 distinct CDR3 sequences, about 11% detected once. The specimen was blood, either unsorted or a sorted T cell fraction (not recorded which). The receptor source for this set is a male donor with ankylosing spondylitis or in good health (not recorded which).

This clonotype was recorded many times. V gene TRBV15 combines with J gene TRBJ2-1; a possible D gene is TRBD1 (5 bases). V was trimmed by 3 bases and J by 6 bases, leaving 12 bases between them. Per germline, CDR1 LNHNV and CDR2 YYDKDF (reference sequence). This CDR3 comprises 14 residues. CDR3 residues: CATSSNDRFNEQFF. CDR3 nucleotide sequence: TGTGCCACCAGCAGTAACGACAGATTCAATGAGCAGTTCTTC.

This clonotype was counted between two and nine times. The rearrangement links TRBV30 to TRBJ1-2, with a tentative D call TRBD1 (6 bases). Trimming left V 8 bases short and J 4 bases short, with 14 bases between. Germline V gene sequence: CDR1 GTSNPN, CDR2 SVGIG (reference sequence). CDR3 length: 12 residues. This CDR3 is CARGRGLYGYTF. Written as DNA, the CDR3 is TGTGCCCGGGGCAGGGGCCTCTATGGCTACACCTTC.

This clonotype was recorded at least ten times. This chain connects TRBV20-1 to TRBJ2-7; 7 nucleotides align to TRBD2. V lost 0 bases to trimming and J lost 2 bases; unmatched junction nucleotides: 1. Per the germline V gene, CDR1 is DFQATT and CDR2 is SNEGSKA (reference sequence). The CDR3 consists of 13 residues. CDR3 nucleotides: TGCAGTGCTAGAGAGCGGGAGACCTACGAGCAGTACTTC. Amino acids: CSARERETYEQYF.

The chain combines TRBV2 with TRBJ2-7, with 7 bases lining up with TRBD1. From germline, CDR1 is SNHLY and CDR2 FYNNEI. The length of the CDR3 is 15 residues. V shed 4 bases and J 5 bases; nucleotides not matched to a gene: 11. CDR3 sequence reads: CASSAGQATWDEQYF. The CDR3 coding sequence is TGTGCCAGCAGTGCAGGACAGGCGACTTGGGACGAGCAGTACTTC.

This clonotype was counted ten times or more. The rearrangement joins TRBV27 to TRBJ1-2; D unclear. The V end was cut by 10 bases, the J end by 8 bases, with 14 bases between. Germline V gives CDR1 MNHEY, CDR2 SMNVEV (reference sequence). CDR3 size: 11 residues. CDR3 loop: CATRYADGYTF. CDR3 nucleotides: TGTGCCACCCGATATGCCGACGGCTACACCTTC.

The CDR3: CSARPGTGGSYEQYF. CDR3 bases: TGCAGTGCTAGACCCGGGACAGGTGGTTCCTACGAGCAGTACTTC. This sequence joins TRBV20-1 and TRBJ2-7; 8 bases are a match to TRBD1. The trim removed 2 bases at V and 1 base at J, leaving 7 bases unmatched. CDR1 and CDR2 (germline): DFQATT, SNEGSKA (reference sequence). The CDR3 is made up of 15 amino acids.

This clonotype occurred many times. The rearrangement joins TRBV12-3 or TRBV12-4 to TRBJ2-7, with a weak D call TRBD1 (6 bases). CDR3 length: 15 amino acids. The V gene lost 6 bases and the J gene lost 5 bases, with 20 bases spanning the gap. CDR3 region: CASSSGHSRTHEQYF. CDR3 nucleotides: TGTGCCAGCAGCTCGGGACATTCCCGAACCCACGAGCAGTACTTC.

The chain links TRBV29-1 to TRBJ1-1, with TRBD1 matching 8 bases. CDR1 is SQVTM and CDR2 is ANQGSEA in the germline V gene. Trimming removed 7 bases from V and 3 bases from J; junction bases left unmatched: 4. This CDR3 comprises 12 residues. The CDR3 loop is CSGSTGDTEAFF. CDR3 in DNA: TGCAGCGGCTCGACAGGGGACACTGAAGCTTTCTTT. Based on the CDR3 plus reference TRBV29-1 and TRBJ1-1, the full variable domain is SAVISQKPSRDICQRGTSLTIQCQVDSQVTMMFWYRQQPGQSLTLIATANQGSEATYESGFVIDKFPISRPNLTFSTLTVSNMSPEDSSIYLCSGSTGDTEAFFGQGTRLTVV.

There are many counts of this clonotype. V usage is TRBV25-1 and J usage is TRBJ1-5; D is unclear. The CDR3 is 13 residues long. Trimming pared 4 bases from V and 0 bases from J, leaving 4 bases between. In germline, CDR1 is MGHDK, CDR2 SYGVNS. CDR3 sequence: CASSGRSNQPQHF. CDR3 DNA sequence: TGTGCCAGCAGTGGTCGTAGCAATCAGCCCCAGCATTTT.

Worth noting for this clonotype: This clone may be a read error of a much larger clone one base away. The rearrangement joins TRBV12-3 or TRBV12-4 to TRBJ2-3; maybe TRBD1 (6 bases). The germline V and J ends were trimmed by 4 bases and 2 bases, with 16 bases remaining between them. This CDR3 is 16 amino acids long. The CDR3 DNA reads TGTGCCAGCAGTTCGACCTTAGGGGGATTCACAGATACGCAGTATTTT. Translating it yields CASSSTLGGFTDTQYF.

This clonotype was observed many times. J is TRBJ2-7 and V is TRBV4-2; 10 bases map to TRBD2. The V and J ends lost 0 bases and 5 bases, in that order; junction bases with no gene match: 4. CDR1 is LGHNA, CDR2 YNFKEQ, per germline. This CDR3 comprises 15 residues. The DNA for the CDR3 is TGTGCCAGCAGCCAAGAGTCTAGCGGGAGCGACGAGCAGTACTTC. It encodes CASSQESSGSDEQYF.

This clonotype was detected ten times or more. The chain couples TRBV14 to TRBJ1-2; 8 bases are a match to TRBD1. CDR3 size: 13 residues. J was trimmed by 8 bases and V by 4 bases; bases with no gene match: 6. The germline gives CDR1 SGHDN, CDR2 FVKESK. This chain's CDR3 is CASSPSTGVGYTF. In DNA form, the CDR3 reads TGTGCCAGCAGCCCCTCGACAGGGGTCGGCTACACCTTC.

This clonotype has ten or more counts. The gene calls are TRBV20-1 and TRBJ2-1; TRBD2 might be the D (5 bases). The CDR3 consists of 12 residues. CDR1 is DFQATT and CDR2 is SNEGSKA in the germline V gene (reference sequence). Trimming shortened V by 8 bases and J by 2 bases, and 10 bases separated the two germline ends. CDR3 DNA: TGCAGTACCGAGGGAGCCTACAATGAGCAGTTCTTC. Translated, it gives CSTEGAYNEQFF.

This clonotype was seen repeatedly, ten times or more. The V and J genes are TRBV5-1 and TRBJ2-4; 10 nucleotides align to TRBD1. The V and J ends lost 4 bases and 7 bases, in that order; junction bases with no gene match: 8. This CDR3 spans 15 amino acids. Germline-derived CDR1 and CDR2 are SGHRS and YFSETQ. The chain's CDR3 is CASSPGTGDRNIQYF. In nucleotides, the CDR3 is TGCGCCAGCAGCCCTGGGACAGGGGATAGGAACATTCAGTACTTC.

This clonotype was detected many times. The rearrangement joins TRBV24-1 to TRBJ2-1; D is perhaps TRBD2 (5 bases). Germline CDR1 KGHDR, CDR2 SFDVKD. The length of the CDR3 is 14 residues. The V end lost 3 bases, the J end lost 0 bases, and 5 bases lay between the germline ends. The DNA for the CDR3 is TGTGCCACCAGTGATGGGAGCTCCTACAATGAGCAGTTCTTC. Translation gives CATSDGSSYNEQFF.

This clonotype has a count of ten or more. J is TRBJ2-1 and V is TRBV27; D is unclear. The V end was cut by 4 bases, the J end by 7 bases, with 20 bases between. The CDR3 length is 16 residues. CDR1 is MNHEY, CDR2 SMNVEV, per germline (reference sequence). In DNA form, the CDR3 reads TGTGCCAGCAGTTCGGCAATAACTGTCAGGCAGAATGAGCAGTTCTTC. This gives the protein CASSSAITVRQNEQFF.

The chain recombines TRBV21-1 with TRBJ1-1. TRBV21-1 is deemed a pseudogene. The CDR3 covers 15 residues. CDR3 in DNA: TGTGCCAGCAGCAAAGAGGGTGGTACGAACACTGAAGCTTTCTTT. Translated: CASSKEGGTNTEAFF.

This clonotype was recorded at least ten times. The chain uses TRBV4-1 and TRBJ2-3, with a tentative D call TRBD2 (6 bases). V dropped 4 bases and J dropped 9 bases, with 14 bases sitting between them. Germline V lookup: CDR1 MGHRA, CDR2 YSYEKL. This CDR3 has 13 amino acids. Written as DNA, the CDR3 is TGCGCCAGCAGCCGACCCGTGGAGGGGACGCAGTATTTT. Translated, it gives CASSRPVEGTQYF.

This clonotype occurred many times. The chain couples TRBV7-9 to TRBJ1-2; 7 bases fit TRBD1. CDR1 and CDR2 (germline): SEHNR, FQNEAQ (reference sequence). The V segment lost 2 bases and the J segment 6 bases; nucleotides outside the gene matches: 6. The CDR3 spans 14 residues. CDR3: CASSLRTGPNGYTF. In DNA form, the CDR3 reads TGTGCCAGCAGCTTAAGGACAGGCCCAAATGGCTACACCTTC.

Many counts were recorded for this clonotype. CDR3 sequence (DNA): TGCGCCAGCAGCTTGCCCCTGGGACTAGCGGACACAGATACGCAGTATTTT. It codes for CASSLPLGLADTDTQYF. The chain couples TRBV5-1 to TRBJ2-3, with 11 bases aligning to TRBD2. V lost 1 base, J lost 2 bases, and 6 bases stayed unmatched. This CDR3 has 17 residues. Germline loops: CDR1 SGHRS, CDR2 YFSETQ.

This chain links TRBV6-5 with TRBJ2-3; 11 bases are shared with TRBD1. Germline values: CDR1 MNHEY, CDR2 SVGAGI. V trimming: 2 bases; J trimming: 8 bases; junction bases outside the gene matches: 6. The CDR3 has 15 residues. The CDR3 DNA is TGTGCCAGCAGTTACCCAGGGACAGGGGGGATTACGCAGTATTTT. This translates into CASSYPGTGGITQYF.

The table lists this clonotype with a few counts. The chain employs TRBV7-2 and TRBJ2-5, with D maybe TRBD2 (6 bases). V was cut by 4 bases and J by 2 bases, with 14 bases left in between. Germline V lookup: CDR1 SGHTA, CDR2 FQGNSA. The CDR3 length is 15 residues. The CDR3: CASSSQSGSQETQYF. The CDR3 nucleotides are TGTGCCAGCAGCTCGCAAAGCGGGTCGCAAGAGACCCAGTACTTC.

The genes are TRBV6-5 and TRBJ2-5; possibly TRBD1 for D (5 bases). CDR1 MNHEY and CDR2 SVGAGI come from the germline V gene. V dropped 2 bases and J dropped 4 bases, with 11 bases sitting between them. The CDR3 length is 14 residues. The DNA of the CDR3 is TGTGCCAGCAGTTACAGGGGTGTGGGAGAGACCCAGTACTTC. This encodes CASSYRGVGETQYF.

This clonotype was counted many times. The chain couples TRBV4-1 to TRBJ1-5, with a possible D match to TRBD1 (6 bases). V dropped 4 bases and J dropped 3 bases, with 19 bases sitting between them. Germline CDR1 reads MGHRA; CDR2 reads YSYEKL. The CDR3 loop spans 17 amino acids. The CDR3 bases are TGCGCCAGCAGCCGGTTTAGGGGGGCCATAGACAATCAGCCCCAGCATTTT. Translating gives CASSRFRGAIDNQPQHF.

The table lists this clonotype with a few counts. It may be a read error: a sequence one base away is much more abundant. J is TRBJ2-7 and V is TRBV14; D gene uncertain. The CDR3 totals 11 residues. Germline values: CDR1 SGHDN, CDR2 FVKESK. V shed 0 bases and J shed 5 bases, with 2 bases lying between them. CDR3 in amino acids: CASSQDHEQYF. CDR3 nucleotide sequence: TGTGCCAGCAGCCAAGACCACGAGCAGTACTTC.

This clonotype was detected many times. The rearrangement uses TRBV20-1 and TRBJ1-6, with D tentatively TRBD1 (6 bases). Germline V lookup: CDR1 DFQATT, CDR2 SNEGSKA (reference sequence). The CDR3 has 14 amino acids. Trimming left V 7 bases short and J 10 bases short, with 20 bases between. CDR3 loop: CSVGGLDIGSPLHF. The CDR3 nucleotides read TGCAGTGTGGGGGGCCTAGATATCGGATCACCCCTCCACTTT.